A selection of T cell receptor beta chains follows, all from one sample in a study of T cell clones after liver transplantation. Repertoires were generated with immunoSEQ multiplex PCR, while TCRdb's copy carries only in-frame clones and drops some. The repertoire holds some 60,000 clones, about two thirds seen once, with approximately 2.6% in the top ten. The sample here was CD4+ T cells from blood, taken at the roughly 16-month timepoint. All receptors derive from a human patient who received a liver transplant. Part of the T cells may come from the graft donor. Each CDR3 is given with its conserved first and last residue. The order of the fields is clone size, V gene, J gene, CDR3 length, D gene, CDR3 DNA, CDR3 protein. The D gene is left open where the match is weak. Some rows mark clone size as missing; the rest say once, few, many or name a class of expanded clone.

once,TRBV9,TRBJ1-1,15,TRBD1,TGTGCCAGCAGCGTAGATCCAGGGGGCGCATCTGAAGCTTTCTTT,CASSVDPGGASEAFF
once,TRBV10-3,TRBJ1-4,16,TRBD1,TGTGCCATCAGTGAGTCGGCGGGACAGAGGAATGAAAAACTGTTTTTT,CAISESAGQRNEKLFF
-,TRBV2,TRBJ1-1,15,TRBD1,TGTGCCAGCAGGGAAGGGACAGTAGGCGCCACTGAAGCTTTCTTT,CASREGTVGATEAFF
-,TRBV27,TRBJ1-6,15,TRBD1,TGTGCCAGCAGTCCCATGACAGGGTATAATTCACCCCTCCACTTT,CASSPMTGYNSPLHF
-,TRBV30,TRBJ1-5,15,-,TGTGCCTGGAGTGTCGGGCAGGGAAGCAATCAGCCCCAGCATTTT,CAWSVGQGSNQPQHF
-,TRBV7-2,TRBJ2-3,12,-,TGTGCCAGCAGCACACGGACAGATACGCAGTATTTT,CASSTRTDTQYF
-,TRBV2,TRBJ2-7,13,-,TGTGCCAGCAGCGGCGCAGGTAACTACGAGCAGTACTTC,CASSGAGNYEQYF
-,TRBV6-5,TRBJ2-3,14,-,TGTGCCAGCAGAGACGGGGGAAGGGGAGATACGCAGTATTTT,CASRDGGRGDTQYF
-,TRBV30,TRBJ1-1,12,-,TGTGCCTGGAGAAGATCGAACACTGAAGCTTTCTTT,CAWRRSNTEAFF
-,TRBV28,TRBJ1-4,14,-,TGTGCCAGCAGTTTAGGCGGGGTAGGGGAAAAACTGTTTTTT,CASSLGGVGEKLFF